This T cell receptor beta chain was obtained from a study of T cell responses to AZD1222 COVID-19 vaccine. This CDR3 has 16 amino acids. The germline V gene encodes CDR1 MNHNS and CDR2 SASEGT. Study observations and caveats: CD4 TCRs associated with vaccination spanned spike, dominating at 160-218 and 743-854. Nearly half of unique spike-specific TCRs reportedly avoided B.1.351 and B.1.1.7 mutated regions.

Worth noting for this clone: Its antigen is not known. One end of the junction does not line up with germline, which may come from a read error.

Only in-frame clones appear in the TCRdb table, and some are missing; sequencing was by immunoSEQ multiplex PCR. The sample has roughly 130,000 clones; more than 85% are singletons. The V and J genes are TRBV6-1 and TRBJ1-2; no definite D call. The material was peripheral blood, obtained on day 0 of AZD1222 vaccination. The receptor was isolated from an adult in good health. CDR3 amino acids: CARSGIYGTRDYGYTF. The CDR3 nucleotides are TGTGCCAGGAGTGGGATTTATGGAACGAGGGACTATGGCTACACCTTC.